Presented here are 5 T cell receptor beta chains from one specimen sequenced in a study of cytomegalovirus exposure and HLA in healthy donors. Here immunoSEQ multiplex PCR was the method, and the copy in TCRdb shows in-frame clones only, minus some. The table lists 220,000 or so clones, roughly 85% of them singletons. The sample comprised PBMCs. These receptors all come from a woman between 18 and 30 years old in good health and CMV-seronegative.

This clone was recorded once. The rearrangement links TRBV7-9 to TRBJ1-2, with D tentatively TRBD1 (6 bases). CDR1 is SEHNR and CDR2 is FQNEAQ in the germline V gene (reference sequence). The length of the CDR3 is 14 residues. Trimming took 4 bases from V and 3 from J, leaving 12 bases between them. The DNA of the CDR3 is TGTGCCAGCAGCTCACCGACAGGCGACTATGGCTACACCTTC. Translating it yields CASSSPTGDYGYTF.

V usage is TRBV20-1 and J usage is TRBJ2-7, with a weak D call TRBD1 (5 bases). Between the trimmed V and J ends, which lost 7 bases and 2 bases, there was a span of 9 bases. The germline gives CDR1 DFQATT, CDR2 SNEGSKA (reference sequence). This CDR3 is 11 amino acids long. The CDR3 loop is CSVVTAYEQYF. CDR3 sequence (DNA): TGCAGTGTGGTGACAGCCTACGAGCAGTACTTC.

V and J are TRBV9 and TRBJ2-2; a weak D match, TRBD1 (6 bases). The V and J ends lost 7 bases and 7 bases respectively, with 11 bases between them. The CDR3 runs to 12 residues. Germline V gene lookup returns CDR1 SGDLS and CDR2 YYNGEE. CDR3 region: CASGPGVGELFF. In DNA, the CDR3 is TGTGCCAGCGGGCCAGGGGTCGGGGAGCTGTTTTTT.

The chain carries TRBV6-6 and TRBJ1-2; D unresolved. This CDR3 has 13 residues. Trimming left V 5 bases short and J 0 bases short, with 7 bases between. The germline V gene encodes CDR1 MNHNY and CDR2 SVGAGI (reference sequence). The CDR3 DNA reads as TGTGCCAGCAGTCCCGGGGCTAACTATGGCTACACCTTC. Protein sequence: CASSPGANYGYTF.

This clone was seen repeatedly, ten times or more. This sample also contains other DNA sequences that code for the same CDR3. The CDR3 spells CATSRDPGGDYGYTF. In DNA form, the CDR3 reads TGTGCCACCAGCAGAGACCCCGGGGGCGACTATGGCTACACCTTC. The chain carries TRBV15 and TRBJ1-2, with a possible D match to TRBD1 (6 bases). There are 15 residues in the CDR3. Trimming pared 0 bases from V and 3 bases from J, leaving 11 bases between. Germline assignment: CDR1 LNHNV and CDR2 YYDKDF (reference sequence).